Below, one T cell receptor (beta chain) is given with its context. These data belong to a study of blood T cell repertoires in COVID-19. Study as a whole: The analysed material was cDNA or gDNA that came from T cells, B-cell-depleted T cells, or PBMCs.

J was trimmed by 2 bases and V by 4 bases; bases with no gene match: 23. CDR1 and CDR2 (germline): SGDLS, YYNGEE. This CDR3 has 21 amino acids. The authors' processing: Reference gene primer amplification gave nucleated cell count estimates. Method: immunoSEQ multiplex PCR; TCRdb's copy keeps in-frame clones and lacks some. V, J and clone size are taken as reported in that table, and D and trimming were inferred from the DNA itself. The data show 110,000 to 150,000 clones, just under 80% seen once. What was sequenced was peripheral blood. This receptor was obtained from a woman in her fifties or sixties with acute or convalescent COVID-19. J is TRBJ2-5 and V is TRBV9; 10 bases line up with TRBD2. The CDR3 DNA is TGTGCCAGCAGCCTGTCCCTGATTTCTAGCGGGAGTGTAGGCAAACAAGAGACCCAGTACTTC. It translates to CASSLSLISSGSVGKQETQYF.